This TCR beta chain was recovered during a study of identical twins. Unique molecular identifiers were present on the cDNA, which also gained a universal primer site by template switching. TCRdb re-derived calls from the 5' RACE reads in MiXCR, one entry per CDR3 protein. Of roughly 290,000 distinct CDR3 sequences listed, over 8.5% are singletons. Study outcomes and limitations: High-abundance cord blood beta clonotypes had fewer insertions; memory repertoires showed none.

This clonotype appeared many times. What it binds is not known. Trimming cost V 7 bases and J 6 bases, with 12 bases left between them. CDR3 length: 11 residues. CDR1 is SQVTM and CDR2 is ANQGSEA in the germline V gene. These data were likewise used in another study, on yellow fever vaccine responses in identical twins.

J is TRBJ1-2 and V is TRBV29-1, with a weak D call TRBD1 (6 bases). Sequenced sample: CD8+ T cells sorted from blood. The TCR sequence derives from a woman between 18 and 30 years old in good health. The CDR3, as DNA: TGCAGCGCTCCGGGGGCCCATGGCTACACCTTC. This encodes CSAPGAHGYTF.